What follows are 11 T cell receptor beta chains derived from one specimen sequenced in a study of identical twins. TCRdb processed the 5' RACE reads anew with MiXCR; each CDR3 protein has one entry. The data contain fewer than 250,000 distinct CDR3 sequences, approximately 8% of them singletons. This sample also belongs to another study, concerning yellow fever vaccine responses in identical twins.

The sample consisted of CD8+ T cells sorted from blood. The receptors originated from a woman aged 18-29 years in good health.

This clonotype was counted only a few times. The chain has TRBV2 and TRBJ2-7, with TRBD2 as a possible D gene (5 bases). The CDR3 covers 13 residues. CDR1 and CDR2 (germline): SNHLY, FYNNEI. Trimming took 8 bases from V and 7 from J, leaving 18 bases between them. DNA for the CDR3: TGTGCCAGCTCCGGGGTTCTGAGATGGGAGCAGTACTTC. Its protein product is CASSGVLRWEQYF.

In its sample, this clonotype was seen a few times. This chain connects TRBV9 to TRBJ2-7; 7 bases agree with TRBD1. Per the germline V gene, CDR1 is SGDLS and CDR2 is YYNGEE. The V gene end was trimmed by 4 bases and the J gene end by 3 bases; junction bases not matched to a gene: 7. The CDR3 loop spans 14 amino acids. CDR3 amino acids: CASSPGTADYEQYF. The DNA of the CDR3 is TGTGCCAGCAGCCCCGGGACAGCCGACTACGAGCAGTACTTC. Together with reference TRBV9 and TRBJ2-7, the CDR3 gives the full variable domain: DSGVTQTPKHLITATGQRVTLRCSPRSGDLSVYWYQQSLDQGLQFLIQYYNGEERAKGNILERFSAQQFPDLHSELNLSSLELGDSALYFCASSPGTADYEQYFGPGTRLTVT.

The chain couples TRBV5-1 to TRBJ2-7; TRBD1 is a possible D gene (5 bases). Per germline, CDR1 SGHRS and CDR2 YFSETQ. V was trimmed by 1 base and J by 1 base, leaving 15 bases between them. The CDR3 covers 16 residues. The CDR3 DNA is TGCGCCAGCAGCTTGTCTGTGGGGCTTGAATCCTACGAGCAGTACTTC. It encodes CASSLSVGLESYEQYF.

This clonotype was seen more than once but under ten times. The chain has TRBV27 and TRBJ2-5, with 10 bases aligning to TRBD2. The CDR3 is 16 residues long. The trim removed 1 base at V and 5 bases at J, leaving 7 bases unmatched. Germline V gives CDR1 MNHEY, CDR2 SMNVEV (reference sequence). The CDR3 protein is CASSLLSSGSWETQYF. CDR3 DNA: TGTGCCAGCAGTTTATTGTCTAGCGGGAGTTGGGAGACCCAGTACTTC.

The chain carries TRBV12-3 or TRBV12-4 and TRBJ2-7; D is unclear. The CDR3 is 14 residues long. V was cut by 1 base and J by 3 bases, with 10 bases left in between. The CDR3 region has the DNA TGTGCCAGCAGTTTAGAGGAAAGAGTCTACGAGCAGTACTTC. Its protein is CASSLEERVYEQYF.

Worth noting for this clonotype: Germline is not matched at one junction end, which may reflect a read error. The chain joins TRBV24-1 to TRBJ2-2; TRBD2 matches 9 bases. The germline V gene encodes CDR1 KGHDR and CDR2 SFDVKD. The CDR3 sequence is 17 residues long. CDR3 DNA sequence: TGTGCCACCAGTGAATACAGGACTAGCGCGAACACCGGGGAGCTGCTTTTT. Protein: CATSEYRTSANTGELLF.

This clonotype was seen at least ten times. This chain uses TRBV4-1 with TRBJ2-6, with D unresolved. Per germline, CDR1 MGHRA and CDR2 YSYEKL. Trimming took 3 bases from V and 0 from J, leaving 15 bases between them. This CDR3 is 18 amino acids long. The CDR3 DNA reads TGCGCCAGCAGCCAGGAACAGTCCTTTTACTCTGGGGCCAACGTCCTGACTTTC. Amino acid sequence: CASSQEQSFYSGANVLTF.

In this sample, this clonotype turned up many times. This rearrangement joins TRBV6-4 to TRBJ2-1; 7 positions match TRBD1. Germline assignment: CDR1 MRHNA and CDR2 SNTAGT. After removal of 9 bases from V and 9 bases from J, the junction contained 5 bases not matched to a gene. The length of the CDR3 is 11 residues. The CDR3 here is CASRQGLEQFF. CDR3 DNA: TGTGCCAGTAGACAGGGCCTTGAGCAGTTCTTC.

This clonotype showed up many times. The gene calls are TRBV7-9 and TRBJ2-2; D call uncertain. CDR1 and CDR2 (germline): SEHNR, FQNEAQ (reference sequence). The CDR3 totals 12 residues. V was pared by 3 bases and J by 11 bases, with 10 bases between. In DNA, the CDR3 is TGTGCCAGCAGCTTTGAGCGTCCCGAGCTGTTTTTT. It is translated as CASSFERPELFF. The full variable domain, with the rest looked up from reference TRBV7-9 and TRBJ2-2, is DTGVSQNPRHKITKRGQNVTFRCDPISEHNRLYWYRQTLGQGPEFLTYFQNEAQLEKSRLLSDRFSAERPKGSFSTLEIQRTEQGDSAMYLCASSFERPELFFGEGSRLTVL.

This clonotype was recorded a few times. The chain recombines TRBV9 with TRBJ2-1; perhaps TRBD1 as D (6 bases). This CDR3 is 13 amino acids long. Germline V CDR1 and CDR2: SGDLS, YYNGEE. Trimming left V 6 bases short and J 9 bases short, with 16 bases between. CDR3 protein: CASTKGGSGEQFF. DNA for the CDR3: TGTGCCAGCACCAAAGGGGGTTCAGGTGAGCAGTTCTTC.

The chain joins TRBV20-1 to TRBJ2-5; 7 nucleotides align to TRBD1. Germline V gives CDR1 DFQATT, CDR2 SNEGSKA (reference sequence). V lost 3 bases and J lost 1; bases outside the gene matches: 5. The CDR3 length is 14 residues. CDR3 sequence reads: CSARGQYFQETQYF. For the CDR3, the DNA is TGCAGTGCTAGGGGACAGTACTTCCAAGAGACCCAGTACTTC.